This entry is about one TCR beta chain. The antigen is not known. CDR3 size: 16 residues. The V gene lost 5 bases and the J gene lost 0 bases, with 13 bases spanning the gap. Per germline, CDR1 SGHTA and CDR2 FQGNSA. The data were obtained in a study of T-cell reconstitution after alpha-beta-depleted transplantation in children. General study results and limits: Alpha-beta T cells about two months after transplant reportedly derived from several hundred expanded graft clones.

Unique molecular identifiers featured in how the TCRbeta library was prepared. TCRdb processed the PCR reads anew with MiXCR; each CDR3 protein has one entry. The data show fewer than 750,000 distinct CDR3 sequences, under 30% seen once. The receptor was isolated from a boy younger than two who had a stem cell transplant for acute myeloid leukemia, so the T cells may come from the graft donor. The chain couples TRBV7-2 to TRBJ1-4; D gene ambiguous. The sample was PBMCs, mostly from graft donor cells, taken 360 days after TCRalphabeta/CD19-depleted stem cell transplant. CDR3 bases: TGTGCCAGCAGCCAAGACCGGACGGCAACTAATGAAAAACTGTTTTTT. Amino acids: CASSQDRTATNEKLFF.